This TCR beta chain is from a study of shared clonotypes between healthy human individuals. Findings and caveats of the study: In contrast to clonotypes shared by all four donors, non-shared clonotypes had lower generation probabilities. Sequencing depth was expected to affect clonotype sharing among donors.

Points on this clone: Its target is not known.

Caucasian adults living in Nashville, Tennessee, provided all samples. V was clipped by 5 bases and J by 10 bases, with 17 bases between them. Germline-derived CDR1 and CDR2 are MDHEN and SYDVKM. The CDR3 is made up of 13 amino acids. Assay: immunoSEQ multiplex PCR; the TCRdb copy retains only in-frame clones and omits some. The sample records about 1.1 million clones, about 84% being singletons. The specimen sequenced was memory CD4+ T cells from PBMCs. Subset reported: CD45RA-negative fraction. The chain carries TRBV28 and TRBJ1-2; D is possibly TRBD1 (5 bases). The sequence came from a man aged 18 to 30 in good health. Some clones in this sample may be carry-over from other donors' samples. DNA for the CDR3: TGTGCCAGCAGTCCTCCCAAGGGGATGGCCTACACCTTC. Translating it yields CASSPPKGMAYTF.